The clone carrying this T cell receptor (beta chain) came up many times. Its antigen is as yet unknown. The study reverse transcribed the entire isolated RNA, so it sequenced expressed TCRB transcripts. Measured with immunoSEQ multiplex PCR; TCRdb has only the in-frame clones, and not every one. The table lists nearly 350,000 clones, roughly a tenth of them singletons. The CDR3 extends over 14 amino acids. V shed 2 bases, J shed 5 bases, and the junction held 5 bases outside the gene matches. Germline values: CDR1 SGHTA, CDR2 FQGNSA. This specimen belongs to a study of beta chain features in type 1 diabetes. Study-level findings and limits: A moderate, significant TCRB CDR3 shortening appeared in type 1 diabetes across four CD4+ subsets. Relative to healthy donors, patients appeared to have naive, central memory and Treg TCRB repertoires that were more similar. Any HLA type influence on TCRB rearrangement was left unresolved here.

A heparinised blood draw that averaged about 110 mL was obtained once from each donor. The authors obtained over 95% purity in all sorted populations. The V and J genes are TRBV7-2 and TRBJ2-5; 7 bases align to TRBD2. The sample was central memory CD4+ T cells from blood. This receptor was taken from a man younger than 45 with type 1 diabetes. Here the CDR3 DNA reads TGTGCCAGCAGCTTACTAGCGGCCGCGGAGACCCAGTACTTC. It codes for CASSLLAAAETQYF.